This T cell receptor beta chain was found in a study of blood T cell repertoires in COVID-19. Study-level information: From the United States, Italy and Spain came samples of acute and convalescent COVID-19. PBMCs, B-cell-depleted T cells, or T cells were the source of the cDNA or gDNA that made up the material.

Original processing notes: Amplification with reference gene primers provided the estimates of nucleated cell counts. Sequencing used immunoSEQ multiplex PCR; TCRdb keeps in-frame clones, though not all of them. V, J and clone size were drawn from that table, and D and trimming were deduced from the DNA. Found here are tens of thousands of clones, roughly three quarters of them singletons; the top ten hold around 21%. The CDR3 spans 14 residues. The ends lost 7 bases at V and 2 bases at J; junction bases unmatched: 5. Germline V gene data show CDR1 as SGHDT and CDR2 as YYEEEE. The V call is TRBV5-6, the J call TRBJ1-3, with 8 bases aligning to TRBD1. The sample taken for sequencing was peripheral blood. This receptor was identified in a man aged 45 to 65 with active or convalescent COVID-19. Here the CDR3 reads CASGQTGAGNTIYF. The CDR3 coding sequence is TGTGCCAGCGGACAGACAGGGGCTGGAAACACCATATATTTT.